This T cell receptor beta chain was profiled in a study of cytomegalovirus exposure and HLA in healthy donors. Only a few counts were recorded for this clone. What it binds is not known. The PCR contained 60 Vbeta and 13 Jbeta primers. Clones were sequenced by immunoSEQ multiplex PCR, and TCRdb holds only the in-frame ones, with some missing. The sample has some 150,000 clones, less than 85% seen once. Overall study results and limits: HLA restriction was apparent for most CMV-associated TCR beta chains in a later analysis. In vitro, a few CMV-associated chains proved specific for CMV antigens. After further analysis at a later stage, 16,951 TCR beta sequences were associated with HLA alleles at 0.05 false discovery rate.

The sequencing sample was made of PBMCs. This receptor was identified in a woman aged 50 to 60 in good health and CMV-seropositive.

The CDR3 DNA reads TGTGCCAGCAGCGGGACAATTTCTAACGAGCAGTACTTC. Translated: CASSGTISNEQYF. V and J are TRBV7-9 and TRBJ2-7; tentative D call: TRBD1 (6 bases). Trimming took off 5 bases at V and 5 bases at J, with 13 bases between the two ends. The CDR3 runs to 13 residues. Germline V lookup: CDR1 SEHNR, CDR2 FQNEAQ (reference sequence).